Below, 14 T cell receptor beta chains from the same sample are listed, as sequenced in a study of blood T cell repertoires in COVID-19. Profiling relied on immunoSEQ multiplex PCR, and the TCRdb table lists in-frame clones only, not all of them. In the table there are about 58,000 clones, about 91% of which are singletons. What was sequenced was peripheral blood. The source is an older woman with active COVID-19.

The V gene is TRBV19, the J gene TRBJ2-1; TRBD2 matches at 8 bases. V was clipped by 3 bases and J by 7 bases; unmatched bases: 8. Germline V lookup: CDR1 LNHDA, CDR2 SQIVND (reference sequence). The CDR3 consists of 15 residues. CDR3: CASSIIASGQNEQFF. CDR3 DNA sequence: TGTGCCAGTAGTATTATCGCTAGCGGGCAGAATGAGCAGTTCTTC.

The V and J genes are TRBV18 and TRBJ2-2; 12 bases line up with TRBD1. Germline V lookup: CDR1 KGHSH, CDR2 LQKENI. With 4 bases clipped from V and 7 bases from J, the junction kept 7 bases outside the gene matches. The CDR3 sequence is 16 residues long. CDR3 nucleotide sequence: TGTGCCAGCTCACGTGGGACAGGGGGCGTCATCGGGGAGCTGTTTTTT. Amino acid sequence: CASSRGTGGVIGELFF.

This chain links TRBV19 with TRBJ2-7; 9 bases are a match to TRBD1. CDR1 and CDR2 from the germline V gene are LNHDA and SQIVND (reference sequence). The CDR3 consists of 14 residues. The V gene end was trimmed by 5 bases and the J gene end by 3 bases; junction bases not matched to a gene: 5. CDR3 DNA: TGTGCCAGTAGTCCGGGACAGGGCAACTACGAGCAGTACTTC. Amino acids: CASSPGQGNYEQYF. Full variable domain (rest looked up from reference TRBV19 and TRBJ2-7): DGGITQSPKYLFRKEGQNVTLSCEQNLNHDAMYWYRQDPGQGLRLIYYSQIVNDFQKGDIAEGYSVSREKKESFPLTVTSAQKNPTAFYLCASSPGQGNYEQYFGPGTRLTVT.

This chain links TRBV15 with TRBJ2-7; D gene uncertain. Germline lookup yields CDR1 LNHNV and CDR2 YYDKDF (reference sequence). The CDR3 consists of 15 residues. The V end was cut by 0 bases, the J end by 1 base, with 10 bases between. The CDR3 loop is CATSRDPASSYEQYF. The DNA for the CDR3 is TGTGCCACCAGCAGAGATCCCGCGTCTTCCTACGAGCAGTACTTC.

CDR3 sequence reads: CASSTGDRVSGELFF. CDR3 DNA sequence: TGTGCCAGTAGTACGGGGGACAGAGTCTCCGGGGAGCTGTTTTTT. The chain recombines TRBV19 with TRBJ2-2; D is possibly TRBD1 (7 bases). The length of the CDR3 is 15 residues. The germline CDR1 and CDR2 sequences are LNHDA and SQIVND (reference sequence). V lost 4 bases and J lost 6, with 15 bases in between.

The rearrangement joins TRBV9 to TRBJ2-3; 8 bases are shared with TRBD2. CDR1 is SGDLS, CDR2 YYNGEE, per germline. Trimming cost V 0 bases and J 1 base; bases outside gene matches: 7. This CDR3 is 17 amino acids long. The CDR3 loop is CASSVGQYSGGTDTQYF. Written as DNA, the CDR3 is TGTGCCAGCAGCGTAGGGCAGTATAGCGGGGGCACAGATACGCAGTATTTT.

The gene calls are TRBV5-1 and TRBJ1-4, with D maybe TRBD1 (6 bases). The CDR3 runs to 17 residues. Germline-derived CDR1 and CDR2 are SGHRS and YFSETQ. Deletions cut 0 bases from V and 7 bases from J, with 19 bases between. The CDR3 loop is CASSLETRRGQSEKLFF. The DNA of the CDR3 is TGCGCCAGCAGCTTGGAAACACGCCGAGGACAGAGTGAAAAACTGTTTTTT.

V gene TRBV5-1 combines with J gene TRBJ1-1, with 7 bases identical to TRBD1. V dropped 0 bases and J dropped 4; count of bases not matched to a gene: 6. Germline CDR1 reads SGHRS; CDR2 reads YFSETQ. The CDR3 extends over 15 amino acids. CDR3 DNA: TGCGCCAGCAGCTTGGTGGGCGACAGGGTCACTGAAGCTTTCTTT. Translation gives CASSLVGDRVTEAFF.

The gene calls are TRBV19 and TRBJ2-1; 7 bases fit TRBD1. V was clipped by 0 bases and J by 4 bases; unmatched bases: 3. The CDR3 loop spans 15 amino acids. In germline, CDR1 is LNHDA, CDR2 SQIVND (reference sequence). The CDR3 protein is CASSIEGQRYNEQFF. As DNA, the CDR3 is TGTGCCAGTAGTATAGAGGGACAGAGATACAATGAGCAGTTCTTC.

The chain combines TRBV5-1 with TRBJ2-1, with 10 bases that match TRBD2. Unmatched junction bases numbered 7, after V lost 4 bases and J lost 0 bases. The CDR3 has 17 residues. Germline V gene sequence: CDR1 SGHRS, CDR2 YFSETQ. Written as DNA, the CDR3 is TGCGCCAGCAGCGGGAGACTAGCGGGCTACTCCTACAATGAGCAGTTCTTC. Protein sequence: CASSGRLAGYSYNEQFF. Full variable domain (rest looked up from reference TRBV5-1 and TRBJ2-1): KAGVTQTPRYLIKTRGQQVTLSCSPISGHRSVSWYQQTPGQGLQFLFEYFSETQRNKGNFPGRFSGRQFSNSRSEMNVSTLELGDSALYLCASSGRLAGYSYNEQFFGPGTRLTVL.

CDR3 sequence: CASRPDRGYGYTF. The DNA of the CDR3 is TGTGCCAGCAGGCCGGACAGGGGGTACGGGTACACCTTC. The J gene is TRBJ1-2, the V gene TRBV6-5, with 10 bases fitting TRBD1. Germline assignment: CDR1 MNHEY and CDR2 SVGAGI. The ends lost 6 bases at V and 11 bases at J; junction bases unmatched: 9. The CDR3 has 13 residues.

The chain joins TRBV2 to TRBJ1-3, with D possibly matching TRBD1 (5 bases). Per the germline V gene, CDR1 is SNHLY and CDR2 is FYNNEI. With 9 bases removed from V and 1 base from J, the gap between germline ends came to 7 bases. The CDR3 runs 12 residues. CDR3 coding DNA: TGTGCCAGGAAGGGGTCTGGAAACACCATATATTTT. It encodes CARKGSGNTIYF.

The CDR3 spells CASSVPTYSTDTQYF. The CDR3 region has the DNA TGTGCCAGCAGTGTACCGACTTACAGCACAGATACGCAGTATTTT. This chain links TRBV25-1 with TRBJ2-3; D gene ambiguous. Germline CDR1 and CDR2: MGHDK and SYGVNS. CDR3 length: 15 residues. Trimming left V 4 bases short and J 0 bases short, with 11 bases between.

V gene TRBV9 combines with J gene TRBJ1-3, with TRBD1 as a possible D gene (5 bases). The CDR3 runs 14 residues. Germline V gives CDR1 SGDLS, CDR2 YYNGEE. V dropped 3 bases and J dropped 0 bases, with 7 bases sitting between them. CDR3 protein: CASSDRSSGNTIYF. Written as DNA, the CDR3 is TGTGCCAGCAGCGACAGGAGCTCTGGAAACACCATATATTTT. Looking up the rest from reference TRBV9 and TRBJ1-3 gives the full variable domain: DSGVTQTPKHLITATGQRVTLRCSPRSGDLSVYWYQQSLDQGLQFLIQYYNGEERAKGNILERFSAQQFPDLHSELNLSSLELGDSALYFCASSDRSSGNTIYFGEGSWLTVV.